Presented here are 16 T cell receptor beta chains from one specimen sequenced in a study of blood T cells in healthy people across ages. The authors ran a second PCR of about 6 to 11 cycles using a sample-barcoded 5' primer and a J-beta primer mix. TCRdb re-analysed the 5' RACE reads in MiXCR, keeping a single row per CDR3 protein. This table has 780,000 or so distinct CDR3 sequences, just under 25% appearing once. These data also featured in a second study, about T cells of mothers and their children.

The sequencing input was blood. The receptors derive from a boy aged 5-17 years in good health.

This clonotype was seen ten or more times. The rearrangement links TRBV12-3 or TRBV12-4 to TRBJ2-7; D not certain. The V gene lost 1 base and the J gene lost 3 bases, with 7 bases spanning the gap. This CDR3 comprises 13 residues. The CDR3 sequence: CASSLGGNYEQYF. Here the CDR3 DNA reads TGTGCCAGCAGTTTAGGTGGGAACTACGAGCAGTACTTC.

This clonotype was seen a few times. CDR3 DNA sequence: TGTGCCAGCAGCCAACCGGGACAGGGGGCTCGGGTCGGGGAGCTGTTTTTT. Its translation is CASSQPGQGARVGELFF. This chain connects TRBV4-2 to TRBJ2-2; 12 nucleotides line up with TRBD1. This CDR3 region has 17 residues. The junction had 8 bases not matched to a gene; V was cut back by 2 bases and J by 7 bases. From germline, CDR1 is LGHNA and CDR2 YNFKEQ.

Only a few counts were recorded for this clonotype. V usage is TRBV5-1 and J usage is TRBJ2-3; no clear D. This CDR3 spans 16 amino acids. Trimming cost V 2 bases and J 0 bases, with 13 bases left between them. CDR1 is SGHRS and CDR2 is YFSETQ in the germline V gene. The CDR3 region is CASSLPALFSTDTQYF. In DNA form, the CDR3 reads TGCGCCAGCAGCTTACCAGCCCTTTTTAGCACAGATACGCAGTATTTT.

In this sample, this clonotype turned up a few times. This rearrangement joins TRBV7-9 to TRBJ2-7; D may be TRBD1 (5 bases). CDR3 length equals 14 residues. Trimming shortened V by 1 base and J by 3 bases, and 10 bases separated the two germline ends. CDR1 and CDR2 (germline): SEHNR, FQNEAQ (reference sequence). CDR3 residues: CASSLDWQGYEQYF. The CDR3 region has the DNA TGTGCCAGCAGCTTAGATTGGCAGGGCTACGAGCAGTACTTC.

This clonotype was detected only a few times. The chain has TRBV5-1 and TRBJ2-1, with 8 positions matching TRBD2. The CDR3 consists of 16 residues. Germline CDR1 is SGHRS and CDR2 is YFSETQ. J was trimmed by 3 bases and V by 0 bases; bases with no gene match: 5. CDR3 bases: TGCGCCAGCAGCTTGGTGGTAGCGGGGCTCTACAATGAGCAGTTCTTC. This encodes CASSLVVAGLYNEQFF.

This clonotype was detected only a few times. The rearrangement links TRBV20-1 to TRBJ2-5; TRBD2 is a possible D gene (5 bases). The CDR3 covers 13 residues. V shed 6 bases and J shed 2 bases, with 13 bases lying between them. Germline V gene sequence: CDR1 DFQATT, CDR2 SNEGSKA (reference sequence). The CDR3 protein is CSAPARGQETQYF. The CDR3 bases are TGCAGTGCACCGGCCCGGGGACAAGAGACCCAGTACTTC.

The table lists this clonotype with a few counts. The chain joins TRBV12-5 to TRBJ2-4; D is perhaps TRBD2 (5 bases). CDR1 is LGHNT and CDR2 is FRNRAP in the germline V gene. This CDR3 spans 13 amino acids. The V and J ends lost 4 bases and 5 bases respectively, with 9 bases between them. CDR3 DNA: TGTGCTAGTGGTTCGACGGAGGAAAACATTCAGTACTTC. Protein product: CASGSTEENIQYF.

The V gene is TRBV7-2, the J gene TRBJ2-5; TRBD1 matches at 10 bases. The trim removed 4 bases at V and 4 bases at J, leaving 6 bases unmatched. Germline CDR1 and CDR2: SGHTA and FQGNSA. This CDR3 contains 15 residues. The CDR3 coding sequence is TGTGCCAGCAGCTCGGGACAGGGGAGGGGAGAGACCCAGTACTTC. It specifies CASSSGQGRGETQYF.

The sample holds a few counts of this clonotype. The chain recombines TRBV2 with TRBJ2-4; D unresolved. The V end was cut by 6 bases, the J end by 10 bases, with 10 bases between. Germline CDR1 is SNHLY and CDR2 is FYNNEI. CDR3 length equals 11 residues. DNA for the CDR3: TGTGCCAGCAGGGCCAGTGGAATTCAGTACTTC. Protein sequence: CASRASGIQYF.

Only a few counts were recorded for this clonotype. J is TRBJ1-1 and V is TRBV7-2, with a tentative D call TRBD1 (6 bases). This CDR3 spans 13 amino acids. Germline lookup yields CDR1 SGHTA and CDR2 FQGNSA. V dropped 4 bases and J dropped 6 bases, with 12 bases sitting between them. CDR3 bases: TGTGCCAGCAGCTCGACGACAGGACCTGAAGCTTTCTTT. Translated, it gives CASSSTTGPEAFF.

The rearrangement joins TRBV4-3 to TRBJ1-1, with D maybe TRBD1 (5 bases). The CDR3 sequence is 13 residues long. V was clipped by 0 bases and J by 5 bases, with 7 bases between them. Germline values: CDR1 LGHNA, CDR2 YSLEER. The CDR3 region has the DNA TGCGCCAGCAGCCAAGAGGAGGGGACTGAAGCTTTCTTT. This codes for CASSQEEGTEAFF.

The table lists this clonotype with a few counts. The CDR3 nucleotides read TGTGCCAGCAGCTTACAGGCTACTAACACAGATACGCAGTATTTT. Its protein is CASSLQATNTDTQYF. The chain recombines TRBV7-3 with TRBJ2-3; D gene unclear. CDR1 is SGHTA and CDR2 is FQGTGA in the germline V gene. This CDR3 is 15 amino acids long. Trimming pared 2 bases from V and 2 bases from J, leaving 11 bases between.

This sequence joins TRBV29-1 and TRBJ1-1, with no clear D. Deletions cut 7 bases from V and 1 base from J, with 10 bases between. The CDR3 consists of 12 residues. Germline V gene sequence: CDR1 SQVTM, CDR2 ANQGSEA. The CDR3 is CSASRWNTEAFF. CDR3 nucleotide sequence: TGCAGCGCAAGTCGGTGGAACACTGAAGCTTTCTTT.

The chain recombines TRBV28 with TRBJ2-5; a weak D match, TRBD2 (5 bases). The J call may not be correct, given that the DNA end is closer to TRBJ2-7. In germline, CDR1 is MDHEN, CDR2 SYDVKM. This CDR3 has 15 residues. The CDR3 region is CASSLPRVLQYEQYF. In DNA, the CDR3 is TGTGCCAGCAGCCTCCCGCGGGTCCTCCAATACGAGCAGTACTTC.

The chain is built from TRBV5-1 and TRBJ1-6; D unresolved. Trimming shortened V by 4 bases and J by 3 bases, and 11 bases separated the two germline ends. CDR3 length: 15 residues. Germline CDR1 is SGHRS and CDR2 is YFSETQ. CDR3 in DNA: TGCGCCAGCAGCGTCTCGGAGGGCTATAATTCACCCCTCCACTTT. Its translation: CASSVSEGYNSPLHF.

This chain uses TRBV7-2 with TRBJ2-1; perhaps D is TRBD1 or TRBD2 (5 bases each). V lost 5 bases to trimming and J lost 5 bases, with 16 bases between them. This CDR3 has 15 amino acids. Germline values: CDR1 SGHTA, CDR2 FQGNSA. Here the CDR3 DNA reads TGTGCCAGCAGCCCCCGGGACCGTCCCGACAATGAGCAGTTCTTC. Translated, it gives CASSPRDRPDNEQFF.